The rows below give T cell receptor beta chains drawn from one sample of a study of T cell repertoires in cytomegalovirus infection. No antigen is known for these receptors. A single record per CDR3 protein comes from TCRdb applying MiXCR to the reads. This repertoire shows about 220,000 distinct CDR3 sequences, around 40% found once; its top ten account for approximately 59%. The specimen was CD8+ T cells from cultured PBMCs, collected from culture after CMV antigen stimulation. These receptors all come from a human donor in good health (CMV status not recorded). Some clones in this sample may be carry-over from other donors' samples. Both conserved end residues are part of each CDR3. Fields, in order: clone size, CDR3 length, V gene, D gene, J gene, CDR3 protein, CDR3 DNA. The D gene is left open where the match is weak. Some rows mark clone size as missing; the rest say once, few, many or name a class of expanded clone.

>.|15|TRBV18|.|TRBJ2-1
CASSPLGQNYNEQFF
TGTGCCAGCTCACCATTGGGGCAGAACTACAATGAGCAGTTCTTC
>many|16|TRBV7-9|.|TRBJ2-2
CASSLVAGSNTGELFF
TGTGCCAGCAGCTTAGTGGCCGGGTCGAACACCGGGGAGCTGTTTTTT
>.|12|TRBV7-9|.|TRBJ1-6
CASSLAEAPLHF
TGTGCCAGCAGCTTAGCAGAGGCACCCCTCCACTTT
>.|15|TRBV5-5|TRBD2|TRBJ2-1
CASVGDSGGLNEQFF
TGTGCCAGCGTCGGGGATAGCGGGGGGTTGAATGAGCAGTTCTTC
>few|15|TRBV2|.|TRBJ2-7
CASSSRGALNYEQYF
TGTGCCAGCAGTTCAAGAGGGGCGTTAAACTACGAGCAGTACTTC
>.|15|TRBV11-2|.|TRBJ2-5
CASSLASTSPETQYF
TGTGCCAGCAGCTTAGCATCCACTAGCCCGGAGACCCAGTACTTC
>.|15|TRBV6-2/TRBV6-3|TRBD1|TRBJ2-5
CASSSIRQGKETQYF
TGTGCCAGCAGCTCCATCAGACAGGGTAAAGAGACCCAGTACTTC
>.|16|TRBV7-3|.|TRBJ2-3
CASSLTAGGFTDTQYF
TGTGCCAGCAGCTTAACTGCTGGGGGGTTCACAGATACGCAGTATTTT
>few|15|TRBV7-8|TRBD1|TRBJ2-1
CASSYRGQAYNEQFF
TGTGCCAGCAGCTACAGGGGGCAAGCCTACAATGAGCAGTTCTTC
>few|12|TRBV27|.|TRBJ2-2
CASSRPVGELFF
TGTGCCAGCAGTCGGCCCGTTGGGGAGCTGTTTTTT
>.|15|TRBV27|TRBD2|TRBJ2-1
CASSVAGGPYNEQFF
TGTGCCAGCAGCGTAGCGGGAGGCCCCTACAATGAGCAGTTCTTC
>.|18|TRBV4-3|.|TRBJ2-5
CASSQGVAAFGGQETQYF
TGCGCCAGCAGCCAAGGAGTAGCGGCCTTTGGGGGCCAAGAGACCCAGTACTTC
>.|13|TRBV27|.|TRBJ1-1
CASSPSMNTEAFF
TGTGCCAGCAGCCCAAGCATGAACACTGAAGCTTTCTTT
>.|14|TRBV27|.|TRBJ1-1
CASSLSPGWTEAFF
TGTGCCAGCAGTTTATCACCCGGATGGACTGAAGCTTTCTTT
>.|14|TRBV27|.|TRBJ2-7
CASSYLGPGNEQYF
TGTGCCAGCAGTTACCTAGGTCCAGGGAACGAGCAGTACTTC
>many|17|TRBV7-2|TRBD1|TRBJ1-1
CASSSSGTGSMNTEAFF
TGTGCCAGCAGCTCCTCCGGGACAGGATCGATGAACACTGAAGCTTTCTTT
>.|18|TRBV2|TRBD2|TRBJ2-1
CASSVVSGRAKSYNEQFF
TGTGCCAGCAGTGTGGTTAGCGGGAGGGCCAAGTCCTACAATGAGCAGTTCTTC
>.|14|TRBV20-1|.|TRBJ1-2
CSASYQGGLDGYTF
TGCAGTGCTAGCTACCAGGGCGGTTTAGATGGCTACACCTTC
>.|16|TRBV7-9|.|TRBJ2-2
CASSLVPLADTGELFF
TGTGCCAGCAGCTTAGTTCCTCTAGCAGACACCGGGGAGCTGTTTTTT
>few|18|TRBV4-2|.|TRBJ1-6
CASSQDRKLDPYNSPLHF
TGTGCCAGCAGCCAAGATCGAAAGCTAGACCCCTATAATTCACCCCTCCACTTT
>.|15|TRBV19|TRBD2|TRBJ2-1
CASSMGGPPYNEQFF
TGTGCCAGTAGTATGGGAGGGCCTCCCTACAATGAGCAGTTCTTC
>few|13|TRBV28|.|TRBJ2-3
CASSDRLTDTQYF
TGTGCCAGCAGTGACAGGCTCACAGATACGCAGTATTTT
>many|13|TRBV7-2|.|TRBJ2-5
CASSSSLLGPQYF
TGTGCCAGCAGCTCGTCCCTTCTAGGTCCCCAGTACTTC
>few|13|TRBV5-4|.|TRBJ1-1
CASSGYTNTEAFF
TGTGCCAGCAGTGGTTATACGAACACTGAAGCTTTCTTT
>many|12|TRBV7-6|.|TRBJ2-2
CASSPDSGELFF
TGTGCCAGCAGCCCTGACAGCGGGGAGCTGTTTTTT
>.|16|TRBV12-5|TRBD1|TRBJ1-2
CASGFPGGSTDYGYTF
TGTGCTAGTGGTTTTCCAGGGGGCTCTACGGACTATGGCTACACCTTC
>once|12|TRBV20-1|.|TRBJ2-7
CSARTTSYEQYF
TGCAGTGCTAGAACTACGTCCTACGAGCAGTACTTC
>.|15|TRBV18|.|TRBJ2-2
CASSPGMSGTGELFF
TGTGCCAGCTCACCAGGGATGTCGGGGACCGGGGAGCTGTTTTTT
>.|12|TRBV12-3/TRBV12-4|.|TRBJ1-4
CASTDSPEKLFF
TGTGCCAGCACCGACAGTCCCGAAAAACTGTTTTTT
>.|14|TRBV24-1|.|TRBJ2-2
CATEGGTNTGELFF
TGTGCCACCGAGGGCGGAACGAACACCGGGGAGCTGTTTTTT
>.|15|TRBV5-1|.|TRBJ2-7
CASSLQTGPSYEQYF
TGCGCCAGCAGCCTCCAGACAGGTCCGTCCTACGAGCAGTACTTC
>.|17|TRBV12-5|.|TRBJ1-4
CASGSTDGFGSNEKLFF
TGTGCTAGTGGTTCCACGGACGGTTTTGGGTCGAATGAAAAACTGTTTTTT
>few|15|TRBV7-6|.|TRBJ2-7
CASSWGLGTYYEQYF
TGTGCCAGCAGTTGGGGGCTAGGTACCTACTACGAGCAGTACTTC
>.|16|TRBV20-1|TRBD2|TRBJ2-1
CSASLTGGFSYNVQCF
TGCAGTGCTAGCCTTACGGGAGGTTTCTCCTACAATGTGCAGTGCTTC
>few|14|TRBV9|TRBD1|TRBJ1-2
CASSVKGQGYGYTF
TGTGCCAGCAGCGTAAAAGGACAGGGGTATGGCTACACCTTC
>.|12|TRBV29-1|.|TRBJ2-5
CSVDSYQETQYF
TGCAGCGTTGATAGCTACCAAGAGACCCAGTACTTC
>.|14|TRBV7-4|TRBD2|TRBJ2-1
CASSFPSGGNEQFF
TGTGCCAGCAGCTTTCCTAGCGGGGGCAATGAGCAGTTCTTC
>once|16|TRBV5-6|.|TRBJ2-2
CASSLSGPYFTGELFF
TGTGCCAGCAGCTTGAGTGGCCCTTATTTCACCGGGGAGCTGTTTTTT
>.|15|TRBV5-4|.|TRBJ1-3
CASSLGQHSGNTIYF
TGTGCCAGCAGCCTAGGACAGCACTCTGGAAACACCATATATTTT
>.|16|TRBV2|.|TRBJ2-3
CASSEAGWSSTDTQYF
TGTGCCAGCAGTGAAGCAGGGTGGTCTAGCACAGATACGCAGTATTTT
>.|16|TRBV27|.|TRBJ2-1
CASSLFRGGRGNEQFF
TGTGCCAGCAGTTTATTCAGGGGAGGCAGGGGCAATGAGCAGTTCTTC
>many|18|TRBV27|TRBD2|TRBJ2-1
CASASYRASGRDNNEQFF
TGTGCCAGCGCATCTTATCGGGCTAGCGGGAGGGACAACAATGAGCAGTTCTTC
>.|14|TRBV7-6|.|TRBJ2-7
CASNPGTDSYEQYF
TGTGCCAGCAACCCAGGCACAGACTCCTACGAGCAGTACTTC
>.|16|TRBV7-9|.|TRBJ1-1
CASSSATQTMNTEAFF
TGTGCCAGCAGCTCCGCCACCCAGACCATGAACACTGAAGCTTTCTTT
>few|15|TRBV7-3|TRBD2|TRBJ2-1
CASSRLAGSYNEQFF
TGTGCCAGCAGCCGACTAGCGGGTTCCTACAATGAGCAGTTCTTC
>.|16|TRBV12-3/TRBV12-4|TRBD2|TRBJ2-5
CASSLLAGYPRETQYF
TGTGCCAGCAGTTTACTAGCGGGATACCCACGGGAGACCCAGTACTTC
>.|12|TRBV7-8|.|TRBJ2-7
CASSLVPDEQYF
TGTGCCAGCAGCTTAGTTCCAGACGAGCAGTACTTC
>.|18|TRBV2|TRBD2|TRBJ2-3
CASKLAGGVRRFPDTQYF
TGTGCCAGCAAGCTAGCGGGGGGGGTGCGACGATTCCCAGATACGCAGTATTTT
>.|14|TRBV7-8|TRBD1|TRBJ2-7
CASSLYDRGYEQYF
TGTGCCAGCAGCTTATACGACAGGGGGTACGAGCAGTACTTC
>.|15|TRBV30|TRBD2|TRBJ2-3
CAWSGGTSSTDTQYF
TGTGCCTGGAGTGGAGGGACTAGTAGCACAGATACGCAGTATTTT
>.|15|TRBV10-3|.|TRBJ1-3
CAISDSANYGNTIYF
TGTGCCATCAGTGACTCAGCAAACTATGGAAACACCATATATTTT
>few|13|TRBV11-3|.|TRBJ2-1
CASSVRGHNEQFF
TGTGCCAGCAGCGTTAGGGGCCACAATGAGCAGTTCTTC
>few|17|TRBV7-8|TRBD2|TRBJ2-3
CASSLALASGSKDTQYF
TGTGCCAGCAGCTTAGCTCTAGCTAGCGGGAGTAAAGATACGCAGTATTTT
>few|18|TRBV5-6|.|TRBJ1-5
CASSPGPEGLYSNQPQHF
TGTGCCAGCAGCCCCGGCCCGGAGGGCCTCTATAGCAATCAGCCCCAGCATTTT
>medium-sized|15|TRBV7-9|TRBD1|TRBJ2-7
CASSSSDRGKNEQYF
TGTGCCAGCAGCTCCTCAGACAGGGGTAAGAACGAGCAGTACTTC